This T cell receptor (beta chain) derives from a study of response to subunit inactivated influenza vaccine. In regard to this clonotype: Its antigen is not identified.

One entry per CDR3 protein results from TCRdb running MiXCR on the RT-PCR reads. This repertoire shows more than 700,000 distinct CDR3 sequences, around 20% found once; its top ten account for roughly a tenth. Whole-study results and caveats: A suggestion made by the authors is that each seasonal influenza vaccination recruits few new T cells.

The junction had 8 bases not matched to a gene; V was cut back by 5 bases and J by 1 base. The CDR3 loop spans 16 amino acids. Germline assignment: CDR1 SGHTA and CDR2 FQGNSA. The sequenced sample was PBMCs from blood, obtained 5 to 6 days after vaccination. This chain joins TRBV7-2 and TRBJ2-5, with 9 bases fitting TRBD1. The source of this sequence is a man over 45 who received an inactivated influenza vaccine. The CDR3 DNA reads TGTGCCAGCAGCCCGTCTGGACAGGGGATCCAAGAGACCCAGTACTTC. Translating it yields CASSPSGQGIQETQYF.